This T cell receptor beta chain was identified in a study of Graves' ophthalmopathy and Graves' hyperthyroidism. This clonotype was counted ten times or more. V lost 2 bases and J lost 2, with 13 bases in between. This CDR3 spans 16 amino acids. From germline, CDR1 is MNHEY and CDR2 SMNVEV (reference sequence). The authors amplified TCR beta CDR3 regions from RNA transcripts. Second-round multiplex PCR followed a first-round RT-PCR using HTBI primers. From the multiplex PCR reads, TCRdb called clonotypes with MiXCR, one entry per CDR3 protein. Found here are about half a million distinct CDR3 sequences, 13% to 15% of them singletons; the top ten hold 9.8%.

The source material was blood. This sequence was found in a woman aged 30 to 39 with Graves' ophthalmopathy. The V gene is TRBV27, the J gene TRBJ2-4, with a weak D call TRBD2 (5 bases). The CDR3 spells CASSLRGMGSKNIQYF. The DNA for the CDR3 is TGTGCCAGCAGTTTACGAGGGATGGGTTCCAAAAACATTCAGTACTTC.